The clone carrying this T cell receptor beta chain showed up many times. The antigen remains unidentified. Germline V lookup: CDR1 MGHRA, CDR2 YSYEKL. V was pared by 0 bases and J by 2 bases, with 11 bases between. The CDR3 extends over 15 amino acids. From 300 to 400 ng of RNA, a library with molecular barcoded alpha/delta and beta/gamma adaptors was made. TCRdb recomputed calls from the reads with MiXCR, one row per CDR3 protein. The sample includes 60,000 or so distinct CDR3 sequences, roughly 18% of them seen just once. This sample is drawn from a study of read filtering for tumor transcriptome and immune sequencing. Overall study: Mean patient age was roughly 61 years, range roughly 45 to 85; over 16 male, over twelve female. Transcriptome libraries were built from DNase-treated RNA.

Study results and limitations: Sorted CD138-negative bone marrow cells were not purified T cells.

This TCR came from a donor at least 40 years old with multiple myeloma. V gene TRBV4-1 combines with J gene TRBJ2-7; D unclear. Sequencing was carried out using a population of CD138-negative cells sorted from bone marrow. The DNA of the CDR3 is TGCGCCAGCAGCCAAGATCTGGGCTCGCCCTACGAGCAGTACTTC. Protein product: CASSQDLGSPYEQYF.